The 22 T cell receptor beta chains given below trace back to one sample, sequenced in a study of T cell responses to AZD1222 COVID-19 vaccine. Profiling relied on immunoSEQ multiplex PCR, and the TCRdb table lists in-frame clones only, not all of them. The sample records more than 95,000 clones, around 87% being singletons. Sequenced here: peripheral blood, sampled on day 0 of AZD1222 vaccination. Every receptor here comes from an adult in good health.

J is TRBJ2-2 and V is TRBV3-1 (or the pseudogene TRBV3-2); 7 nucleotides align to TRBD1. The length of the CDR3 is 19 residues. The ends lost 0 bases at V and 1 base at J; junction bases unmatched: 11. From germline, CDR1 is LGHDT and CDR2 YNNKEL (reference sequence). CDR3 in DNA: TGTGCCAGCAGCCAAGAGGGGTGGGTACAGGGGCTGAACACCGGGGAGCTGTTTTTT. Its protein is CASSQEGWVQGLNTGELFF.

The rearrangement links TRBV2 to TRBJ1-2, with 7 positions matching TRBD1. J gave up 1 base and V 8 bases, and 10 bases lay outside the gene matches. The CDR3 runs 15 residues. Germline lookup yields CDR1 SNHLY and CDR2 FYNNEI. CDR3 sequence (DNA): TGTGCCAGCGGGACAGAGGGTATGAGTAACTATGGCTACACCTTC. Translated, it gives CASGTEGMSNYGYTF.

CDR3 in amino acids: CSVHSSGNTIYF. The CDR3 coding sequence is TGCAGCGTTCATAGCTCTGGAAACACCATATATTTT. The chain uses TRBV29-1 and TRBJ1-3; D is unresolved. The V end was cut by 5 bases, the J end by 0 bases, with 5 bases between. The CDR3 is 12 residues long. Per the germline V gene, CDR1 is SQVTM and CDR2 is ANQGSEA.

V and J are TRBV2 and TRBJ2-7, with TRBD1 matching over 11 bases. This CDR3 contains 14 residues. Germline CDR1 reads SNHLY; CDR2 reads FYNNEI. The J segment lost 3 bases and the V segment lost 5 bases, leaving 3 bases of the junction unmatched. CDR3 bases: TGTGCCAGCAGTACCGGGACAGGGGGCTACGAGCAGTACTTC. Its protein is CASSTGTGGYEQYF.

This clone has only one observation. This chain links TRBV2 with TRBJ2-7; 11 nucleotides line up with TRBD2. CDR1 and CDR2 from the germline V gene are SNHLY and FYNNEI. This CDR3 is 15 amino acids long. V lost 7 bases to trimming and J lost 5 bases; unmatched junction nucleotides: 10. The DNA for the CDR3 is TGTGCCAGCATTACCGGGACTAGCGGTGCCGACGAGCAGTACTTC. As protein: CASITGTSGADEQYF.

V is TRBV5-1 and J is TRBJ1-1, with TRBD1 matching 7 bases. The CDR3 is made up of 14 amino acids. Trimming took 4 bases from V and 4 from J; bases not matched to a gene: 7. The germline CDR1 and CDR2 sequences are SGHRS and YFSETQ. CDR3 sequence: CASSEGGWGTEAFF. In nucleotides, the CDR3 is TGCGCCAGCAGCGAAGGGGGCTGGGGCACTGAAGCTTTCTTT.

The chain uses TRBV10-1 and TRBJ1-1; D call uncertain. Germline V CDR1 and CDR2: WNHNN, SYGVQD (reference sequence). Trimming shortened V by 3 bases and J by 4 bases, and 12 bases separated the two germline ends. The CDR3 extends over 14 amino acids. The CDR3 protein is CASSDHLRPTEAFF. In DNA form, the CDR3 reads TGCGCCAGCAGTGATCACCTAAGGCCCACTGAAGCTTTCTTT.

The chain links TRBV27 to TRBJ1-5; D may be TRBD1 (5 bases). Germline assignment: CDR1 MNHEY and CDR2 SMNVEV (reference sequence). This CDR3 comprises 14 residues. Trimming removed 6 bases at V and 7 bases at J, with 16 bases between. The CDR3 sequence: CASSYGGEDQPQHF. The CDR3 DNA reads TGTGCCAGCAGCTACGGGGGGGAGGACCAGCCCCAGCATTTT.

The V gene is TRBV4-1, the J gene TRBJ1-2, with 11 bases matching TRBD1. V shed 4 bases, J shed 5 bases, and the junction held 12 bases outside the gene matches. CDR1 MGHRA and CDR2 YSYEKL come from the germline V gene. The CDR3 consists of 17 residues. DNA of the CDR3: TGCGCCAGCAGCCCAACCGCGGCGGACAGGGGGCAATATGGCTACACCTTC. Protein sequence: CASSPTAADRGQYGYTF.

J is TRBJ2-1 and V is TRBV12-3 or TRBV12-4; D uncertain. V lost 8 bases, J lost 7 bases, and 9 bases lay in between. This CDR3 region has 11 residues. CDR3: CASGRLNEQFF. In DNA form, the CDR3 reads TGTGCCAGCGGCAGATTGAATGAGCAGTTCTTC.

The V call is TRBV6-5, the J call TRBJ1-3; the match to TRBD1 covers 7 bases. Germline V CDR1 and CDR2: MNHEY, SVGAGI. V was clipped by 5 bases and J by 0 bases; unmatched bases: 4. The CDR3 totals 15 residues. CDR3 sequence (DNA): TGTGCCAGCAGTCTGGGACAGCTCTCTGGAAACACCATATATTTT. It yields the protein CASSLGQLSGNTIYF.

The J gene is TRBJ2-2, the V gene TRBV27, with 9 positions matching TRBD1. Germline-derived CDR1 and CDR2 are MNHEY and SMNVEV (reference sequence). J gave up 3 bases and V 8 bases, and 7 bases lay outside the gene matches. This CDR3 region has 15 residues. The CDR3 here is CASGSGTGYTGELFF. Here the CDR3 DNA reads TGTGCCAGCGGGTCCGGGACAGGGTACACCGGGGAGCTGTTTTTT.

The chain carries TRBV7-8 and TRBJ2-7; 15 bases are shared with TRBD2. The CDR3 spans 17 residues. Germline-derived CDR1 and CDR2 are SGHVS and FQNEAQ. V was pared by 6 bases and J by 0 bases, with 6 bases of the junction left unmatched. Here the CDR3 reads CASRQGLAGGSSYEQYF. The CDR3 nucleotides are TGTGCCAGCAGACAGGGACTAGCGGGAGGATCCTCCTACGAGCAGTACTTC.

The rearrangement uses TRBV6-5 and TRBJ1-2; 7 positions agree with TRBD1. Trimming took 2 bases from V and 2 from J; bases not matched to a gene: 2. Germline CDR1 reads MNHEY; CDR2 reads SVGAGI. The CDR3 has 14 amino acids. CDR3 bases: TGTGCCAGCAGTTACGGGACAGCCAACTATGGCTACACCTTC. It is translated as CASSYGTANYGYTF.

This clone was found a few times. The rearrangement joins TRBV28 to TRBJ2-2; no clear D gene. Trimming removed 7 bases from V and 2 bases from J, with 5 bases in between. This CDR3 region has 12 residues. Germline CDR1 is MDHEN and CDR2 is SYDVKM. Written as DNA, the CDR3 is TGTGCCAGCATCAGAAACACCGGGGAGCTGTTTTTT. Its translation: CASIRNTGELFF.

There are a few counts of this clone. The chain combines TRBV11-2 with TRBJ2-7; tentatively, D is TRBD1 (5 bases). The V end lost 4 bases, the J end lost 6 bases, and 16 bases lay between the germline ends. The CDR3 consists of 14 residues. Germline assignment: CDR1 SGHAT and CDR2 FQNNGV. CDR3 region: CASSSLMQGFEQYF. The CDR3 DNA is TGTGCCAGCAGCTCACTCATGCAGGGTTTCGAGCAGTACTTC.

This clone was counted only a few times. CDR3 protein: CASSEASSWRQPQHF. CDR3 sequence (DNA): TGTGCCAGCAGTGAAGCGTCCTCCTGGCGACAGCCCCAGCATTTT. The rearrangement uses TRBV2 and TRBJ1-5; D is unresolved. The V gene lost 0 bases and the J gene lost 7 bases, with 13 bases spanning the gap. The CDR3 extends over 15 amino acids. Germline V CDR1 and CDR2: SNHLY, FYNNEI.

CDR3 DNA: TGTGCCAGCAGCAAAGGGGGGAACGGGCCTAACTATGGCTACACCTTC. This translates into CASSKGGNGPNYGYTF. The J gene is TRBJ1-2, the V gene TRBV21-1. TRBV21-1 is noted as a pseudogene. The CDR3 extends over 16 amino acids.

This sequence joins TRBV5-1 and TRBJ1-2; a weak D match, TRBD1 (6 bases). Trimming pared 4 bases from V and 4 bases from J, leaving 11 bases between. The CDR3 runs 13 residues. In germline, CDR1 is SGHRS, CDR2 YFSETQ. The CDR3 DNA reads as TGCGCCAGCAGCCAGGACAGCCGCTATGGCTACACCTTC. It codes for CASSQDSRYGYTF.

The CDR3 nucleotides are TGTGCCTGGAGGGTACAGGGTACCGGGGAGCTGTTTTTT. This sequence encodes CAWRVQGTGELFF. J is TRBJ2-2 and V is TRBV30; the D gene is possibly TRBD1 (6 bases). Germline V gene lookup returns CDR1 GTSNPN and CDR2 SVGIG (reference sequence). Trimming shortened V by 3 bases and J by 5 bases, and 10 bases separated the two germline ends. CDR3 length: 13 amino acids.

Here the CDR3 DNA reads TGTGCCTGGAGTGTAATAGAATCGGGACTAGAGTTCTTC. Amino acids: CAWSVIESGLEFF. The J gene is TRBJ2-1, the V gene TRBV30; 8 bases are a match to TRBD2. Germline lookup yields CDR1 GTSNPN and CDR2 SVGIG (reference sequence). J gave up 14 bases and V 0 bases, and 9 bases lay outside the gene matches. This CDR3 has 13 amino acids.

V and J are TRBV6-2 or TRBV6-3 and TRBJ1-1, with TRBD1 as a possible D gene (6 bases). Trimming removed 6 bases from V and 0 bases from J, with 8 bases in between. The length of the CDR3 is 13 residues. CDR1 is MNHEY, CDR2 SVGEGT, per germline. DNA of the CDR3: TGTGCCAGCAGCCGGGACATGAACACTGAAGCTTTCTTT. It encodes CASSRDMNTEAFF.